This TCR beta chain is from a study of T cells expressing NK-cell markers. Findings and limits, study-wide: NKG2C+ dominant clonotypes from 6 or 7 donors made up roughly 1.0-7.5% of CD8+ T cells.

Points on this clonotype: Its target is not known.

The CDR3 is 14 residues long. Germline CDR1 SEHNR, CDR2 FQNEAQ (reference sequence). Researchers built TCR beta cDNA using 5'RACE template switching with UMIs. TCRdb reprocessed the 5' RACE reads and reports one entry per CDR3 protein, with no DNA. The table lists 150,000 or so distinct CDR3 sequences. This TCR came from a woman aged 45-60 years in good health. Sequencing was done on a sample of blood T cells: a sorted CD56 or NKG2C T cell subset, CD4+ or CD8+ T cells, or bulk PBMC T cells (not recorded which). The chain uses TRBV7-9 and TRBJ2-5; TCRdb indicates TRBD1, and absent DNA this call remains unverified. CDR3 sequence: CASSLGPQIRTQYF.